This T cell receptor (beta chain) was captured in a study of T-cell reconstitution after alpha-beta-depleted transplantation in children. The germline CDR1 and CDR2 sequences are MNHEY and SVGAGI. This CDR3 has 15 amino acids. Trimming took 2 bases from V and 5 from J; bases not matched to a gene: 8. Unique molecular identifiers were used in preparing the TCRbeta library. A single record per CDR3 protein comes from TCRdb applying MiXCR to the PCR reads. The sample has about 540,000 distinct CDR3 sequences, roughly 18% seen once. This clonotype was recorded a few times. This TCR came from a human donor who donated a stem cell graft to a child with acute lymphoblastic leukemia. Sequenced here: PBMCs from the stem cell graft donor, sampled from the stem cell graft. V and J are TRBV6-5 and TRBJ2-7; 8 nucleotides align to TRBD1. The CDR3 nucleotides read TGTGCCAGCAGTTACCTGACAGGGGATGGCGACGAGCAGTACTTC. Its translation is CASSYLTGDGDEQYF.